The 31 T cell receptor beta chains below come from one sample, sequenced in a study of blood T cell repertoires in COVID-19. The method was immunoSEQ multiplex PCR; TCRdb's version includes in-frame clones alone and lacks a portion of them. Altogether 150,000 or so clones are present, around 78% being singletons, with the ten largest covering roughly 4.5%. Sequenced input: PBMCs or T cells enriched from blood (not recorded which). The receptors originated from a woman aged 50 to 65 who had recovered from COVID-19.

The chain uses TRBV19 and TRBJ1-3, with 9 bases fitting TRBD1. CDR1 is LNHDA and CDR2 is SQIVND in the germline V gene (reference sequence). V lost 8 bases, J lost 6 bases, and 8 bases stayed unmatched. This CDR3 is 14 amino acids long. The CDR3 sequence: CASREDRGINTIYF. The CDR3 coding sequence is TGTGCCAGTCGAGAGGACAGGGGAATAAACACCATATATTTT.

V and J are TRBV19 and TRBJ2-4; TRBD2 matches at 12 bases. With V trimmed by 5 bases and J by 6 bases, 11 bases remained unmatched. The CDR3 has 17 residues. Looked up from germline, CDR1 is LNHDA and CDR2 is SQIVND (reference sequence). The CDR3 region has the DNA TGTGCCAGTAGTCCCACGACTAGCGGGAGCAGTGGAAACATTCAGTACTTC. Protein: CASSPTTSGSSGNIQYF.

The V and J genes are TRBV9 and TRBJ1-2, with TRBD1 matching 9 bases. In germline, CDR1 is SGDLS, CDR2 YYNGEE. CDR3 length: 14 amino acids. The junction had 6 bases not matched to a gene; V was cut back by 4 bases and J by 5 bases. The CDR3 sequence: CASSPGQGQYGYTF. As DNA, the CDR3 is TGTGCCAGCAGCCCGGGACAGGGACAGTATGGCTACACCTTC.

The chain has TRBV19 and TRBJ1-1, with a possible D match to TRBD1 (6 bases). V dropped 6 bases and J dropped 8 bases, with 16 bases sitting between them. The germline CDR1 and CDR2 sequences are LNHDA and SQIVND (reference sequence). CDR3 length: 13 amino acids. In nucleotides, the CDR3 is TGTGCCAGTAGGGGGAAGGGGGACAACGAAGCTTTCTTT. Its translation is CASRGKGDNEAFF.

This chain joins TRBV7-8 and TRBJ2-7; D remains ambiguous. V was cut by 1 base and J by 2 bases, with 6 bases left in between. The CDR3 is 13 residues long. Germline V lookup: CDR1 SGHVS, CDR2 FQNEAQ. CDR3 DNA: TGTGCCAGCAGCTTAGGGGCGACCTACGAGCAGTACGTC. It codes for CASSLGATYEQYV.

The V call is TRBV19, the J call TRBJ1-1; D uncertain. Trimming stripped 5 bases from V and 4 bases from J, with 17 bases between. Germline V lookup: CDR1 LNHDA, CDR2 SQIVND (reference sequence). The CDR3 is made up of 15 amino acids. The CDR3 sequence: CASSSLGGLGTEAFF. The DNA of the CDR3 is TGTGCCAGTAGTTCTCTCGGAGGGTTGGGCACTGAAGCTTTCTTT. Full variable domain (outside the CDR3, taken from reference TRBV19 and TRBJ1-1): DGGITQSPKYLFRKEGQNVTLSCEQNLNHDAMYWYRQDPGQGLRLIYYSQIVNDFQKGDIAEGYSVSREKKESFPLTVTSAQKNPTAFYLCASSSLGGLGTEAFFGQGTRLTVV.

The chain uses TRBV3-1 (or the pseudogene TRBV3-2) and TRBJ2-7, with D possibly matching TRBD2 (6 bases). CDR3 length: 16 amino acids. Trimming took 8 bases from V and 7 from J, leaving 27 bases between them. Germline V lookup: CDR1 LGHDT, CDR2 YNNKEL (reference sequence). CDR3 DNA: TGTGCCAGCCCCGCGGGGAGCGGCCCCTCTCCCGGGGAGCAGTACGTC. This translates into CASPAGSGPSPGEQYV.

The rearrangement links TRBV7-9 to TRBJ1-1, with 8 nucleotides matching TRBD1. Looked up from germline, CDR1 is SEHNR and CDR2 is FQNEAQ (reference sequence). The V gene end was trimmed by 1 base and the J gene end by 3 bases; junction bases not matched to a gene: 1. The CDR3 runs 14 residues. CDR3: CASSLGQGYTEAFF. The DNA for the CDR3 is TGTGCCAGCAGCTTAGGACAGGGGTACACTGAAGCTTTCTTT.

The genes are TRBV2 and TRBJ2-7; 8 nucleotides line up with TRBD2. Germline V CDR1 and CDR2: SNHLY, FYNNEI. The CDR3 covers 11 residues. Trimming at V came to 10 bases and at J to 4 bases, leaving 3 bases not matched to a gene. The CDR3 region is CATGGGYEQYV. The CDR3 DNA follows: TGTGCCACCGGGGGGGGGTACGAGCAGTACGTC.

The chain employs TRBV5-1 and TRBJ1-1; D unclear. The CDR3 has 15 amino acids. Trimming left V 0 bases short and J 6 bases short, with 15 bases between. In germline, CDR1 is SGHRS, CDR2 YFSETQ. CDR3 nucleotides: TGCGCCAGCAGCTTGGAGCCGGGATCTAGCGCTGAAGCTTTCTTT. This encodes CASSLEPGSSAEAFF.

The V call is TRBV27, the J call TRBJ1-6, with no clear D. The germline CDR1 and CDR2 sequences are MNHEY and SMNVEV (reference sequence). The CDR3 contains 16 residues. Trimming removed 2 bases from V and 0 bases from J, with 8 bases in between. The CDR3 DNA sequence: TGTGCCAGCAGTTTAGCCGCGAGCTCCTATAATTCACCCCTCCACTTT. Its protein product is CASSLAASSYNSPLHF.

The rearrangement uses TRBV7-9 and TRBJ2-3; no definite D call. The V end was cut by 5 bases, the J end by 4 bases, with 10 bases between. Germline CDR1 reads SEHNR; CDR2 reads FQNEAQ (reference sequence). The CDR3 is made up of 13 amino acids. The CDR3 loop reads CASSDRGPDTQYF. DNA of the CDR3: TGTGCCAGCAGCGACCGAGGTCCAGATACGCAGTATTTT.

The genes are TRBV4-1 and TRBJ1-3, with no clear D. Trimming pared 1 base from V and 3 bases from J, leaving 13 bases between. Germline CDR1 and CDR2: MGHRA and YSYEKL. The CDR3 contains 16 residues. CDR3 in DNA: TGCGCCAGCAGCCAAGTGAGTCTCGCCGATGGAAACACCATATATTTT. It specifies CASSQVSLADGNTIYF.

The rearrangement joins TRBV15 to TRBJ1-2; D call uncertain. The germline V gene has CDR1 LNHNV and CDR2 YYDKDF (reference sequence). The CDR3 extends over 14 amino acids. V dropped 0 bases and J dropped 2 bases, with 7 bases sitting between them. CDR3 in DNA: TGTGCCACCAGCAGAGATCCCGGGAACTATGGCTACACCTTC. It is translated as CATSRDPGNYGYTF.

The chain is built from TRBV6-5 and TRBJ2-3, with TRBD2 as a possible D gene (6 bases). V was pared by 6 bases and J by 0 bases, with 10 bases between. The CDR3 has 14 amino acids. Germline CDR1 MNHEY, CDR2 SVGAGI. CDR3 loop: CASREGASTDTQYF. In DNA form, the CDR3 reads TGTGCCAGCAGGGAGGGAGCTAGCACAGATACGCAGTATTTT.

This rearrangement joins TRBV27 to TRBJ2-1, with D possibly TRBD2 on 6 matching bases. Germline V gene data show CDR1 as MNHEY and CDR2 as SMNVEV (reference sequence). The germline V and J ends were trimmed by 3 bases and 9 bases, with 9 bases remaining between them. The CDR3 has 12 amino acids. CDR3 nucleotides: TGTGCCAGCAGTTTTTTGGGGGGTGAGCAGTTCTTC. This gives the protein CASSFLGGEQFF.

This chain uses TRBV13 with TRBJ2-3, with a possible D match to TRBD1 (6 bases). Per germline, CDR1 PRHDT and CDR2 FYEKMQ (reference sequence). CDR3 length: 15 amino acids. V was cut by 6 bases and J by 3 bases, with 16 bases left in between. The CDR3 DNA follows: TGTGCCAGCAGGGAAGCAGGGGAACGGACAGATACGCAGTATTTT. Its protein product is CASREAGERTDTQYF.

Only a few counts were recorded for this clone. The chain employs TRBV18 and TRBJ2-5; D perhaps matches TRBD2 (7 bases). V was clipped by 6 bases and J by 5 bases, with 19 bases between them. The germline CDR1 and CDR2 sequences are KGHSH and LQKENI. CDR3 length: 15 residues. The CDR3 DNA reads TGTGCCAGCTCGCCGGACAGTTTCGGGGGGGAGACCCAGTACTTC. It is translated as CASSPDSFGGETQYF.

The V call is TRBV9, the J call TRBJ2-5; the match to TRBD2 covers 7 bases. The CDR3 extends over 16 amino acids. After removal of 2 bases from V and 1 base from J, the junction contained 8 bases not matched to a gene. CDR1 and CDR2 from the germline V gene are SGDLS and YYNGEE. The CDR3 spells CASSVRSGEGQETQYF. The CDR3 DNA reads TGTGCCAGCAGCGTTCGAAGCGGGGAGGGCCAAGAGACCCAGTACTTC.

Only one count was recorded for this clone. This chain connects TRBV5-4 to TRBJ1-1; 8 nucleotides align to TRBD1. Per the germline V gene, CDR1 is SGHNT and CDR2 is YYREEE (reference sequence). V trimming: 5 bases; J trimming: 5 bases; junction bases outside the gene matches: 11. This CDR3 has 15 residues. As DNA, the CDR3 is TGTGCCAGCAGACCACTACAGGGGGGAGCAACTGAAGCTTTCTTT. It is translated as CASRPLQGGATEAFF.

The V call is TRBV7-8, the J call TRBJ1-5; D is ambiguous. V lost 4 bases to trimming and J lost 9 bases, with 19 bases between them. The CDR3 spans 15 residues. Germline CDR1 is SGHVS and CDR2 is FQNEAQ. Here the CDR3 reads CASSSRNRTRGPQHF. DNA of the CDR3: TGTGCCAGCAGCTCCCGCAATAGGACCCGGGGGCCCCAGCATTTT. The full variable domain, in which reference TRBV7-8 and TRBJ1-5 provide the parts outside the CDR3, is GAGVSQSPRYKVAKRGQDVALRCDPISGHVSLFWYQQALGQGPEFLTYFQNEAQLDKSGLPSDRFFAERPEGSVSTLKIQRTQQEDSAVYLCASSSRNRTRGPQHFGDGTRLSIL.

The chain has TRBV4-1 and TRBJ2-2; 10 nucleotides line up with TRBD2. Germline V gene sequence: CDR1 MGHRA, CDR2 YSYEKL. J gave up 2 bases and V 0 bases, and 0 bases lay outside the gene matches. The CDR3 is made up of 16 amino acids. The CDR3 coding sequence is TGCGCCAGCAGCCAAGAACTAGCGGGAAACACCGGGGAGCTGTTTTTT. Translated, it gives CASSQELAGNTGELFF.

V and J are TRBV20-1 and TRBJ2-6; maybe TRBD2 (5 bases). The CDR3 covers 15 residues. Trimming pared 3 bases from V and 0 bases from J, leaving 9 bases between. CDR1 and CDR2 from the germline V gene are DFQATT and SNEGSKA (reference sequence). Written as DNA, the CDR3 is TGCAGTGCTAGTTGGAGGTACTCTGGGGCCAACGTCCTGACTTTC. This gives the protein CSASWRYSGANVLTF.

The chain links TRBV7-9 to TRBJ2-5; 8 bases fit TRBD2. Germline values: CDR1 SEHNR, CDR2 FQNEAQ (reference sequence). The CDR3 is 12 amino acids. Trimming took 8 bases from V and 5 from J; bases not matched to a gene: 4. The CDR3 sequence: CASGGGFETQYF. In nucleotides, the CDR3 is TGTGCCAGCGGCGGGGGGTTCGAGACCCAGTACTTC.

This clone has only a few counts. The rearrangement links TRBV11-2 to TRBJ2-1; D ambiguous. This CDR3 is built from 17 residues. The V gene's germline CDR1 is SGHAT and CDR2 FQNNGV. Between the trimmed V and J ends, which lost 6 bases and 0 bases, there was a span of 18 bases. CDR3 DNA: TGTGCCAGCAGTTTCCCTCGTGGAGCTTCCTCCTACAATGAGCAGTTCTTC. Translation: CASSFPRGASSYNEQFF.

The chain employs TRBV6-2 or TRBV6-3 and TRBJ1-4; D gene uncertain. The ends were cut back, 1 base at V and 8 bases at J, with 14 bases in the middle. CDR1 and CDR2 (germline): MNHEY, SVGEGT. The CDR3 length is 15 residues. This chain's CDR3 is CASSYWRGIEEKLFF. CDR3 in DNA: TGTGCCAGCAGTTACTGGCGGGGAATTGAAGAAAAACTGTTTTTT.

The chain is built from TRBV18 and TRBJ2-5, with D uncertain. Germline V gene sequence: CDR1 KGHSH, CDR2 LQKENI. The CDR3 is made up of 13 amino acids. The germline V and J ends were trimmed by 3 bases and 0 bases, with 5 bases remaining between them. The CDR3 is CASSPQYQETQYF. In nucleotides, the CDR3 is TGTGCCAGCTCACCCCAGTACCAAGAGACCCAGTACTTC.

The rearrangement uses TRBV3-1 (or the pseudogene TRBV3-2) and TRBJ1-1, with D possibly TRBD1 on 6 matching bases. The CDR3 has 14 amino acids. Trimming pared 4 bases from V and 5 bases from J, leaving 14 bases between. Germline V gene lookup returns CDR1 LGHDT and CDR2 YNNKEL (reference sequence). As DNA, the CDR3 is TGTGCCAGCAGCCCCCGAGGGGGTGGGACTGAAGCTTTCTTT. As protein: CASSPRGGGTEAFF.

The DNA for the CDR3 is TGTGCCAGCAGCTTGGTCGGGACAGTTGGCTACACCTTC. It codes for CASSLVGTVGYTF. This rearrangement joins TRBV7-9 to TRBJ1-2, with 7 bases that match TRBD1. Per germline, CDR1 SEHNR and CDR2 FQNEAQ (reference sequence). Trimming cost V 3 bases and J 7 bases; bases outside gene matches: 5. The CDR3 is 13 residues long.

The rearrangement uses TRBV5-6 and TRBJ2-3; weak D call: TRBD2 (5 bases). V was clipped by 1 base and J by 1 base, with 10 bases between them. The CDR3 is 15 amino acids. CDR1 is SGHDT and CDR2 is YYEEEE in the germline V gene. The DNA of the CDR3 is TGTGCCAGCAGCTTGTTTGAGGGTGGCACAGATACGCAGTATTTT. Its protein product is CASSLFEGGTDTQYF.

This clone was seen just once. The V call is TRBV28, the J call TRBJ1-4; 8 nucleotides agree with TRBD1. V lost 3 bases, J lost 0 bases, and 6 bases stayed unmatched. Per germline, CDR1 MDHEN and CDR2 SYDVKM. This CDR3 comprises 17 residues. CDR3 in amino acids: CASSFDRGHSTNEKLFF. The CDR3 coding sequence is TGTGCCAGCAGTTTTGACAGGGGCCACTCAACTAATGAAAAACTGTTTTTT.